This TCR beta chain was sequenced in a study of molecular identifiers for immune sequencing clone quantification. Study-level points and caveats: One million naive cells reportedly did not prevent detection of spiked Jurkat TCR RNA from one cell. Under 1% of molecules in naive cells, but over 97% of effector molecules, belonged to clones above 20 RNA copies.

CDR1 is DFQATT and CDR2 is SNEGSKA in the germline V gene (reference sequence). The CDR3 length is 14 residues. This clonotype showed up just a few times. Antigen: not known. Previously described methods and listed TCR primers produced bulk TCR libraries. TCRdb passed the PCR reads through MiXCR, listing each CDR3 protein once. The profile covers 600,000 to 650,000 distinct CDR3 sequences, with about 20% appearing a single time and roughly 0.83% taken by the ten largest. Sorting was used to obtain naive CD8 T cells (CD8+CD4-CCR7+CD45RA+). The chain carries TRBV20-1 and TRBJ1-2; maybe TRBD1 (5 bases). The source of this sequence is a human donor in good health. Some libraries in this study had Jurkat cell RNA spiked in. Material: naive CD8+ T cells from blood, with Jurkat cell RNA spiked in. Subset meaning: FACS-sorted CD8+CD4-CCR7+CD45RA+ naive T cells. The CDR3 DNA reads TGCACCACTTCGACAGAGGAGTATGACTATGGCTACACCTTC. Its translation: CTTSTEEYDYGYTF.